These 5 T cell receptor beta chains were all obtained from the same sample, sequenced in a study of blood T cell repertoires in COVID-19. Sequencing used immunoSEQ multiplex PCR; TCRdb keeps in-frame clones, though not all of them. The sample holds some 290,000 clones; over 65% are singletons and the top ten take 4.6%. The sequenced material came from peripheral blood. All receptors derive from a man between 60 and 70 years old who had recovered from COVID-19.

This clone was seen once. The chain uses TRBV11-2 and TRBJ2-7, with D hard to call. This CDR3 has 12 amino acids. V gave up 0 bases and J gave up 3 bases, with 3 bases separating them. Germline V gene lookup returns CDR1 SGHAT and CDR2 FQNNGV. CDR3 sequence (DNA): TGTGCCAGCAGCTTAGATATCTACGAGCAGTACTTC. It encodes CASSLDIYEQYF.

The J gene is TRBJ2-5, the V gene TRBV5-1, with 9 bases identical to TRBD1. The CDR3 is 16 amino acids. CDR1 is SGHRS, CDR2 YFSETQ, per germline. Trimming at V came to 4 bases and at J to 2 bases, leaving 9 bases not matched to a gene. The CDR3 coding sequence is TGCGCCAGCAGCGAGGGACAGGGTTTGGCTCAAGAGACCCAGTACTTC. It is translated as CASSEGQGLAQETQYF.

The chain is built from TRBV28 and TRBJ1-4; 8 bases agree with TRBD1. Unmatched junction bases numbered 10, after V lost 3 bases and J lost 1 base. Germline CDR1 and CDR2: MDHEN and SYDVKM. CDR3 length equals 18 residues. The CDR3 protein is CASSFPGQGQGTNEKLFF. Here the CDR3 DNA reads TGTGCCAGCAGTTTTCCCGGACAGGGTCAAGGAACTAATGAAAAACTGTTTTTT.

The chain combines TRBV28 with TRBJ2-7; D is uncertain. Germline-derived CDR1 and CDR2 are MDHEN and SYDVKM. The CDR3 totals 16 residues. Trimming pared 6 bases from V and 0 bases from J, leaving 18 bases between. CDR3 sequence: CASRDAKTGVSYEQYF. The DNA for the CDR3 is TGTGCCAGCAGAGATGCAAAAACCGGAGTCTCCTACGAGCAGTACTTC.

This clone was seen more than once but under ten times. This chain links TRBV7-3 with TRBJ1-6, with D possibly TRBD1 on 6 matching bases. Per the germline V gene, CDR1 is SGHTA and CDR2 is FQGTGA. This CDR3 contains 14 residues. The germline V and J ends were trimmed by 5 bases and 6 bases, with 11 bases remaining between them. The CDR3 sequence is CASSRGGFNSPLHF. The CDR3 DNA is TGTGCCAGCAGCCGCGGGGGCTTTAATTCACCCCTCCACTTT.